Detailed here is one TCR beta chain. Its antigen is currently unknown. The data are from a study of identical twins. Overall study findings and caveats: The abundant beta clonotypes from cord blood had fewer insertions, and memory repertoires had none of this. The study reached conclusions through statistical analysis that was cross-sectional, not following the same donors.

Trimming left V 1 base short and J 2 bases short, with 8 bases between. The CDR3 has 14 amino acids. From germline, CDR1 is KGHSH and CDR2 LQKENI. Template switching added a universal primer binding site, and final cDNA carried unique molecular identifiers. TCRdb ran MiXCR on the 5' RACE reads and lists one entry per CDR3 protein. The sample lists hundreds of thousands of distinct CDR3 sequences, over 8.5% occurring once. This sample also appeared in a second study, on yellow fever vaccine responses in identical twins.

This TCR was sampled from a woman aged 18-35 years in good health. The sample was PBMCs. This chain connects TRBV18 to TRBJ1-1; D is uncertain. The CDR3 DNA reads as TGTGCCAGCTCACCACAGGGCACAAACACTGAAGCTTTCTTT. Its translation: CASSPQGTNTEAFF.